This T cell receptor beta chain came from a study of blood T cell repertoires in COVID-19. About the research overall: Italy, Spain and the United States were the sources of the convalescent and acute COVID-19 samples. Sources were T cells, B-cell-depleted T cells, or PBMCs; the material itself was cDNA or gDNA.

Patients in Seattle were enrolled during active infection, then followed longitudinally. The CDR3 spans 16 residues. The germline V gene encodes CDR1 SEHNR and CDR2 FQNEAQ (reference sequence). The V and J ends lost 4 bases and 2 bases, in that order; junction bases with no gene match: 4. Libraries were prepared by immunoSEQ multiplex PCR; TCRdb keeps only in-frame clonotypes and omits some of them. The sample carries approximately 300,000 clones, around 90% recorded once. Sequenced material: peripheral blood. The clonotype originates from a woman aged 30 to 39 with COVID-19, enrolled during active disease. V gene TRBV7-9 combines with J gene TRBJ2-4; 11 bases agree with TRBD1. The CDR3 bases are TGTGCCAGCAGCTCTGGACAGGGGGCGTCCAAAAACATTCAGTACTTC. Protein sequence: CASSSGQGASKNIQYF.